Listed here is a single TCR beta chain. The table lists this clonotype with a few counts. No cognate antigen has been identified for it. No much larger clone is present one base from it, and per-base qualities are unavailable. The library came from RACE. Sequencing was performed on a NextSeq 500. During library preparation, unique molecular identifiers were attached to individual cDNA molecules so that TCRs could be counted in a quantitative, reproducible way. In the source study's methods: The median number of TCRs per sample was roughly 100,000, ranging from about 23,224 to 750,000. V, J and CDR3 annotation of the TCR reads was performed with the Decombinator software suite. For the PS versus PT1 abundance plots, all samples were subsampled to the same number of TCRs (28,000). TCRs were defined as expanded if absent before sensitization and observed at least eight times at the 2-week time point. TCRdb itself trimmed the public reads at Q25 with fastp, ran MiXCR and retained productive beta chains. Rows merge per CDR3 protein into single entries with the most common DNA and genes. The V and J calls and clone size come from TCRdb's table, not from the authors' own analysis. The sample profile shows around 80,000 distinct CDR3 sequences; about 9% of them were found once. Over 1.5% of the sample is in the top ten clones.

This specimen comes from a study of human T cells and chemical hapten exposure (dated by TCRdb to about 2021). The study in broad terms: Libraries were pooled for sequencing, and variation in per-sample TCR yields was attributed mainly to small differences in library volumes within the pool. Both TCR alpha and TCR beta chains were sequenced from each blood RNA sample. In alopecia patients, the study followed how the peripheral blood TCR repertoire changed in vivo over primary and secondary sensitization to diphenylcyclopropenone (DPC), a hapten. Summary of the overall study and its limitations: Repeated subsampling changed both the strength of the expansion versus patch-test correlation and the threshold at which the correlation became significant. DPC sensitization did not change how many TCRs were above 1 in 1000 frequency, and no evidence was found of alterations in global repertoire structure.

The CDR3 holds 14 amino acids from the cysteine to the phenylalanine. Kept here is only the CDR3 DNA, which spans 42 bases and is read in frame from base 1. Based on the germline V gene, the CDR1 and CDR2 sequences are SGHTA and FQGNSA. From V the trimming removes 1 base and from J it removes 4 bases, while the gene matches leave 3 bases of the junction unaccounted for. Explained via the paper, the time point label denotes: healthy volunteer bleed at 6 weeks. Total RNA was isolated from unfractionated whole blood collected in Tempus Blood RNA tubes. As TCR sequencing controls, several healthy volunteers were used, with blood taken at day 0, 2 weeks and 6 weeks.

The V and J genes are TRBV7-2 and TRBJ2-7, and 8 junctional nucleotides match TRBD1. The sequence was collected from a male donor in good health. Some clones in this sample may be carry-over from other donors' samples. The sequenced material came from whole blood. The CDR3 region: CASSLGTGIYEQYF. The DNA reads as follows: TGTGCCAGCAGCTTAGGGACAGGGATTTACGAGCAGTACTTC. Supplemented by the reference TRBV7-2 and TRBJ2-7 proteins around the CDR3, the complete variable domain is GAGVSQSPSNKVTEKGKDVELRCDPISGHTALYWYRQSLGQGLEFLIYFQGNSAPDKSGLPSDRFSAERTGGSVSTLTIQRTQQEDSAVYLCASSLGTGIYEQYFGPGTRLTVT.